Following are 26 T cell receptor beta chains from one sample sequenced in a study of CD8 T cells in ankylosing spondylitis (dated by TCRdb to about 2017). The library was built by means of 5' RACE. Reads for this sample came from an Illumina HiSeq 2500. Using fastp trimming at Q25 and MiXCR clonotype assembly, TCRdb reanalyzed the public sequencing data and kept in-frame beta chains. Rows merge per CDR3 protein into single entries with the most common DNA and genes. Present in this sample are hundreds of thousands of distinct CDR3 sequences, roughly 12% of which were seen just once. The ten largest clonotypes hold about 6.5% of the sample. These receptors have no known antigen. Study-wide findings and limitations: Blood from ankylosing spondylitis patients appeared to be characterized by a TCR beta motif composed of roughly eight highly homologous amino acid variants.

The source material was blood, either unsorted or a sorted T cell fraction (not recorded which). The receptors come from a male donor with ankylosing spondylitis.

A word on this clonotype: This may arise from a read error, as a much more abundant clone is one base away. CDR3 amino acids: CSVEGRTSGSKAYEQYV. The CDR3 bases are TGCAGCGTTGAGGGCCGGACTAGCGGGAGTAAGGCCTACGAGCAGTACGTC. The chain combines TRBV29-1 with TRBJ2-7; 13 positions agree with TRBD2. V dropped 3 bases and J dropped 2; count of bases not matched to a gene: 10. Looked up from germline, CDR1 is SQVTM and CDR2 is ANQGSEA. The CDR3 spans 17 residues.

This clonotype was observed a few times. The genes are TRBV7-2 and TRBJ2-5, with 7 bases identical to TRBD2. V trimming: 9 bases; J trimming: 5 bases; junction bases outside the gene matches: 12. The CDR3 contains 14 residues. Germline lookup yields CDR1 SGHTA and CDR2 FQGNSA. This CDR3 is CASRLAGVGETQYF. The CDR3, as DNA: TGTGCCAGTAGACTGGCGGGAGTGGGGGAGACCCAGTACTTC. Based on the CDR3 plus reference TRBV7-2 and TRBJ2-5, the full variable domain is GAGVSQSPSNKVTEKGKDVELRCDPISGHTALYWYRQSLGQGLEFLIYFQGNSAPDKSGLPSDRFSAERTGGSVSTLTIQRTQQEDSAVYLCASRLAGVGETQYFGPGTRLLVL.

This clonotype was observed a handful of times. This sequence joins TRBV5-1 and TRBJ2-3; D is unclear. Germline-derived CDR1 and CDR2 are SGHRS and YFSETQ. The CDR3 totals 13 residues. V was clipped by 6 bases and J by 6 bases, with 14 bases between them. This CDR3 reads CASMDSLLDTQYF. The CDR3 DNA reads TGCGCCAGCATGGATAGCTTACTCGATACGCAGTATTTT.

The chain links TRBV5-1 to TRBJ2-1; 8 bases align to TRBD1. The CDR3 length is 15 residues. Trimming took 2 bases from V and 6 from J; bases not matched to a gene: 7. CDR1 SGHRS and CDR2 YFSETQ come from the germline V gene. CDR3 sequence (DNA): TGCGCCAGCAGCTTACGACAGGGGTTGGCCAATGAGCAGTTCTTC. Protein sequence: CASSLRQGLANEQFF. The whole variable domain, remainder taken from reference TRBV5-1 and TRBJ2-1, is KAGVTQTPRYLIKTRGQQVTLSCSPISGHRSVSWYQQTPGQGLQFLFEYFSETQRNKGNFPGRFSGRQFSNSRSEMNVSTLELGDSALYLCASSLRQGLANEQFFGPGTRLTVL.

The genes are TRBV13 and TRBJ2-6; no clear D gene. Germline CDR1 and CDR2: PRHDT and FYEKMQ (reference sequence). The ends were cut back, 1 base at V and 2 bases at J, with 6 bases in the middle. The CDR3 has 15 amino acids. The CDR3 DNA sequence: TGTGCCAGCAGCTTAGAGGGAACTGGGGCCAACGTCCTGACTTTC. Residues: CASSLEGTGANVLTF.

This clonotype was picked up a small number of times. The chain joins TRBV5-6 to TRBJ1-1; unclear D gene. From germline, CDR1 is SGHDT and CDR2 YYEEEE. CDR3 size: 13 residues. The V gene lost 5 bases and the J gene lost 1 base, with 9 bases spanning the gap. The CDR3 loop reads CASRPAPNTEAFF. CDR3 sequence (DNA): TGTGCCAGCAGACCCGCTCCGAACACTGAAGCTTTCTTT.

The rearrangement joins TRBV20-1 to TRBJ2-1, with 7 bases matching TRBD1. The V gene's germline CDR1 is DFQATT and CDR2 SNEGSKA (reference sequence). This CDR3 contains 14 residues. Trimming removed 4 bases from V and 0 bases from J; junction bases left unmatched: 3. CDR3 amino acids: CSAKAGGSYNEQFF. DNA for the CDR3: TGCAGTGCTAAAGCAGGGGGCTCCTACAATGAGCAGTTCTTC.

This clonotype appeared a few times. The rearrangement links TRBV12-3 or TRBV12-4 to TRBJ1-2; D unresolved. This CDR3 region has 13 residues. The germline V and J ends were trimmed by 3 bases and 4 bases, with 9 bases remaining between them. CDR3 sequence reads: CASSFEGFYGYTF. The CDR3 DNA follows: TGTGCCAGCAGTTTTGAGGGTTTCTATGGCTACACCTTC.

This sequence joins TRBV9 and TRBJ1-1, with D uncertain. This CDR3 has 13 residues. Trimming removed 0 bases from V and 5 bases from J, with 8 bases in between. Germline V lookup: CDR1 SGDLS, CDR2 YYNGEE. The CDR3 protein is CASSVADITEAFF. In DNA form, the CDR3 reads TGTGCCAGCAGCGTAGCAGATATAACTGAAGCTTTCTTT.

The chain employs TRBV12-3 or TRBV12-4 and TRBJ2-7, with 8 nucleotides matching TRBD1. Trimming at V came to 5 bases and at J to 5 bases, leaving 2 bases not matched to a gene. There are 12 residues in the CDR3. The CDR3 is CASSRQGNEQYV. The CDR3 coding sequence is TGTGCCAGCAGTCGACAGGGGAACGAGCAGTACGTC.

This chain's CDR3 is CASSLGRYPTDTQYF. The CDR3 nucleotides are TGCGCCAGCAGCTTGGGACGATACCCCACAGATACGCAGTATTTT. The chain links TRBV5-1 to TRBJ2-3; D is unclear. In germline, CDR1 is SGHRS, CDR2 YFSETQ. The CDR3 totals 15 residues. Trimming shortened V by 0 bases and J by 2 bases, and 10 bases separated the two germline ends.

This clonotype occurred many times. The CDR3 sequence is CASSPPAGASGNTIYF. The CDR3 coding sequence is TGTGCCAGCAGTCCCCCGGCGGGGGCGTCTGGAAACACCATATATTTT. V and J are TRBV12-3 or TRBV12-4 and TRBJ1-3; D perhaps matches TRBD1 (6 bases). Trimming cost V 5 bases and J 1 base, with 15 bases left between them. The CDR3 contains 16 residues.

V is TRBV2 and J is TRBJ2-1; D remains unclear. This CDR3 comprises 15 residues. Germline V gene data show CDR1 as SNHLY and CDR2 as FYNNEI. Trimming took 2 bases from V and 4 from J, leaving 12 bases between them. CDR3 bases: TGTGCCAGCAGTGAATCTACCGGCGGATACAATGAGCAGTTCTTC. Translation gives CASSESTGGYNEQFF.

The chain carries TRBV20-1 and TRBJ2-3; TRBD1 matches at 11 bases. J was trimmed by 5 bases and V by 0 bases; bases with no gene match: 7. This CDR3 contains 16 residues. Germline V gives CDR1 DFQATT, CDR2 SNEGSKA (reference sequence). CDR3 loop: CSARDPGQGAEDTQYF. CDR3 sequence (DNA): TGCAGTGCTAGAGATCCAGGACAGGGGGCCGAAGATACGCAGTATTTT.

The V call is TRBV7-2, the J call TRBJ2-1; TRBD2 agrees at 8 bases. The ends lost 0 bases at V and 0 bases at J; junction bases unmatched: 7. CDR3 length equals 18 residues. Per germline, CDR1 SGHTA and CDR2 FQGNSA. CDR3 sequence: CASSLALLADSSYNEQFF. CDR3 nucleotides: TGTGCCAGCAGCTTAGCCTTACTAGCGGACAGCTCCTACAATGAGCAGTTCTTC. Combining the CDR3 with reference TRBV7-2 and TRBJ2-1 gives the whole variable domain GAGVSQSPSNKVTEKGKDVELRCDPISGHTALYWYRQSLGQGLEFLIYFQGNSAPDKSGLPSDRFSAERTGGSVSTLTIQRTQQEDSAVYLCASSLALLADSSYNEQFFGPGTRLTVL.

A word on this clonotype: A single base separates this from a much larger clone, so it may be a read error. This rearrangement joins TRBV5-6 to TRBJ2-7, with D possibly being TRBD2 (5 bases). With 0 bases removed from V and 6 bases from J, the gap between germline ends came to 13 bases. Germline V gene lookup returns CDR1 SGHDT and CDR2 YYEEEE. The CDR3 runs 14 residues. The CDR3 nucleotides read TGTGCCAGCAGCTTGGTACACGGGGATTCCGAGCAGTACGTC. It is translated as CASSLVHGDSEQYV.

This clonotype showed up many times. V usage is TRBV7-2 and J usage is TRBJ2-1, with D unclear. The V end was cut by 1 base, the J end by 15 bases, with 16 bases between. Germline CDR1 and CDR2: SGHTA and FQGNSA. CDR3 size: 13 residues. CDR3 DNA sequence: TGTGCCAGCAGCTTAGAGGGTGGGTTAGTCCCGTTCTTC. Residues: CASSLEGGLVPFF.

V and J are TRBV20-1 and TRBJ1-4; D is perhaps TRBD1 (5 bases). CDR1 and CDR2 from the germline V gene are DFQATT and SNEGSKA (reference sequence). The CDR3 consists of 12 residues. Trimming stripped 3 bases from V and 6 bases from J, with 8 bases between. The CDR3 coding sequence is TGCAGTGCTAGGGGGCAGTATGAAAAACTGTTTTTT. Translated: CSARGQYEKLFF.

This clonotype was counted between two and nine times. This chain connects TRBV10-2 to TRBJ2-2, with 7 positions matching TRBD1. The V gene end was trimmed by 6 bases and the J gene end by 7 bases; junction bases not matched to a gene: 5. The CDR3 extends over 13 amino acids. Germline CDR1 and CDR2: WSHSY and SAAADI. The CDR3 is CASRTGFGGELFF. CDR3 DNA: TGCGCCAGCAGGACAGGGTTTGGCGGGGAGCTGTTTTTT.

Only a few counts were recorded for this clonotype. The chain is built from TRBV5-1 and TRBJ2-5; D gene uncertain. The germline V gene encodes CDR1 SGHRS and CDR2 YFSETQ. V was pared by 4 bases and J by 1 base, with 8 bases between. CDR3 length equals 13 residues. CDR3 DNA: TGCGCCAGCAGCAGTTCGTTCCAAGAGACCCAGTACTTC. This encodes CASSSSFQETQYF.

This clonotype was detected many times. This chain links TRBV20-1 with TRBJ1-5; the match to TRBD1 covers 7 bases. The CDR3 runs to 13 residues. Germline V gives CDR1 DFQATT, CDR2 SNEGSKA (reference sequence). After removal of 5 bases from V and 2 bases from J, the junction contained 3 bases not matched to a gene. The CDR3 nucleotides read TGCAGTGCTCGGGACAGCGGCAATCAGCCCCAGCATTTT. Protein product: CSARDSGNQPQHF.

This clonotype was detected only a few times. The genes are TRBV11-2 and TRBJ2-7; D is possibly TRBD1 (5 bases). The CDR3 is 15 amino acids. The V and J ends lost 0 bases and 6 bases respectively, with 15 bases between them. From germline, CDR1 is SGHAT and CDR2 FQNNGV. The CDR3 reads CASSLDFGRVGEQYF. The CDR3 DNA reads TGTGCCAGCAGCTTAGATTTTGGCAGGGTGGGCGAGCAGTACTTC.

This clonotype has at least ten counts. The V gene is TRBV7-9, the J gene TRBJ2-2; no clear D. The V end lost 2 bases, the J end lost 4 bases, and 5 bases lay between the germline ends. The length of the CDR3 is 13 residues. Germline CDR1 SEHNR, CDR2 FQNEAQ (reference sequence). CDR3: CASSLQITGELFF. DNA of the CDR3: TGTGCCAGCAGCTTACAGATCACCGGGGAGCTGTTTTTT.

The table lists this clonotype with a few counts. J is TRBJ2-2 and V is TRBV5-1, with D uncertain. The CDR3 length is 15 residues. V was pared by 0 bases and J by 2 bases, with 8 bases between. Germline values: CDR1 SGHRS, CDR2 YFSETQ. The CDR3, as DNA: TGCGCCAGCAGCTTGGGAGACCATAACACCGGGGAGCTGTTTTTT. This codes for CASSLGDHNTGELFF.

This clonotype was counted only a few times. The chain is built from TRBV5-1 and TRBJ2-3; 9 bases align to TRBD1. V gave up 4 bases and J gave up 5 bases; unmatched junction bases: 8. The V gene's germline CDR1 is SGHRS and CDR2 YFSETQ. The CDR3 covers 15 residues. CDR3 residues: CASSPQGARGDTQYF. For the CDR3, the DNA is TGCGCCAGCAGCCCACAGGGGGCGAGGGGAGATACGCAGTATTTT.

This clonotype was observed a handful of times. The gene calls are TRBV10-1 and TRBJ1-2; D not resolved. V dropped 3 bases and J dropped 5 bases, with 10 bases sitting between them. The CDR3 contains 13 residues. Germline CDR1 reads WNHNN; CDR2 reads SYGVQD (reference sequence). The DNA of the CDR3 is TGCGCCAGCAGTGACAGAGTGACGTATGGCTACACCTTC. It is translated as CASSDRVTYGYTF.